The clone carrying this TCR beta chain was counted between two and nine times. Trimming pared 6 bases from V and 7 bases from J, leaving 16 bases between. This CDR3 spans 14 amino acids. CDR1 and CDR2 from the germline V gene are GTSNPN and SVGIG (reference sequence). The data were taken from a study of blood T cell repertoires in COVID-19. Study-level background: There were acute and convalescent COVID-19 samples, and they came from the United States, Italy and Spain. Sources were T cells, B-cell-depleted T cells, or PBMCs; the material itself was cDNA or gDNA.

Under the authors' procedure: Cell counts per sample came from amplifying reference gene primers. Method: immunoSEQ multiplex PCR; TCRdb's copy keeps in-frame clones and lacks some. The V and J calls and the clone size are those of that table, but D and trimming were determined from the DNA. Of some 56,000 clones in the sample, about 85% were seen once. The chain uses TRBV30 and TRBJ1-6; tentatively, D is TRBD1 (6 bases). The clonotype originates from a woman aged 80 or older with acute or convalescent COVID-19. Sequencing was performed on peripheral blood. CDR3 DNA sequence: TGTGCCTGTCGCACGGACAGCGAAAATTCACCCCTCCACTTT. It specifies CACRTDSENSPLHF.